This entry concerns a single T cell receptor (beta chain). Its specificity is unknown. In the PCR, 60 Vbeta and 13 Jbeta primers were used. TCRdb keeps only in-frame clones here, not all; method: immunoSEQ multiplex PCR. The table lists around 150,000 clones, 82% of them singletons. This entry belongs to a study of cytomegalovirus exposure and HLA in healthy donors. General study points: An analysis that was carried out later associated 16,951 TCR beta sequences with HLA alleles at 0.05 false discovery rate. A missense variant in DCLRE1C was later tied to TCR beta V- and J-gene trimming.

The sequencing input was PBMCs. This clonotype was sampled from a girl aged 5 to 17 in good health and CMV-seropositive.

CDR3 sequence: CASTPGGRVEETQYF. CDR3 bases: TGTGCCAGCACCCCAGGGGGGCGGGTTGAAGAGACCCAGTACTTC. J is TRBJ2-5 and V is TRBV28; a possible D gene is TRBD1 (7 bases). The length of the CDR3 is 15 residues. Germline V gene sequence: CDR1 MDHEN, CDR2 SYDVKM. With 7 bases removed from V and 3 bases from J, the gap between germline ends came to 18 bases.